This entry describes one TCR beta chain. Its antigen is not identified. V lost 6 bases, J lost 1 base, and 12 bases lay in between. CDR1 is MNHEY, CDR2 SMNVEV, per germline (reference sequence). There are 14 residues in the CDR3. This sample is part of a study of post-analysis software for immune sequencing data. Study-level results: Batch-matched samples strongly co-clustered by F measure. Patients had higher frequencies than controls of about 5 TRBV segments, including TRBV5-6, TRBV5-1 and TRBV20-1.

The authors incorporated unique molecular identifiers into the TCR beta cDNA libraries. TCRdb itself ran the PCR reads through MiXCR, one entry per CDR3 protein. Here the sample spans roughly 600,000 distinct CDR3 sequences, roughly 45% being singletons. Sequencing input: blood. The chain recombines TRBV27 with TRBJ2-5; D not resolved. The receptor was isolated from a girl aged 5-17 years with multiple sclerosis. The CDR3 region is CASRPPWAQETQYF. CDR3 nucleotides: TGTGCCAGCAGGCCCCCGTGGGCCCAAGAGACCCAGTACTTC.